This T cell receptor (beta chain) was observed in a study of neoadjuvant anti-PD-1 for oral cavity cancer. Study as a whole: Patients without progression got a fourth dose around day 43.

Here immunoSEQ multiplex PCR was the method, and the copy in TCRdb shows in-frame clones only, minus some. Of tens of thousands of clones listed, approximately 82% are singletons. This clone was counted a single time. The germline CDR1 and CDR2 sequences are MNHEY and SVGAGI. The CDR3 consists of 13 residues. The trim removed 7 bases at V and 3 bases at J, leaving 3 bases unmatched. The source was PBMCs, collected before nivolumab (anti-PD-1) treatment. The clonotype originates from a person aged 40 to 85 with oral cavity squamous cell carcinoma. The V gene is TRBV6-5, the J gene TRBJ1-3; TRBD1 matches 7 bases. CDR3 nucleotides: TGTGCCAGCACCCGGGACAGTGGAAACACCATATATTTT. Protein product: CASTRDSGNTIYF.